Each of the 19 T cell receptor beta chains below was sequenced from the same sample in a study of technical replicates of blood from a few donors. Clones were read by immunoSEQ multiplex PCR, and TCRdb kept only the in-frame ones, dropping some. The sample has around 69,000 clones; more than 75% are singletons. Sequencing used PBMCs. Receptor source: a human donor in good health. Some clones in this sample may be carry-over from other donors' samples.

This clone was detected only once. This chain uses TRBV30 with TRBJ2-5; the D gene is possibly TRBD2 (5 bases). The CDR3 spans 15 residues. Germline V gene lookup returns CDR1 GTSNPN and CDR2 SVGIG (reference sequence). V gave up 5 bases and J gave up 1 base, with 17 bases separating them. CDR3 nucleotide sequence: TGTGCCTGGGGACTCCGGCCCCCGGCCCAAGAGACCCAGTACTTC. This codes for CAWGLRPPAQETQYF.

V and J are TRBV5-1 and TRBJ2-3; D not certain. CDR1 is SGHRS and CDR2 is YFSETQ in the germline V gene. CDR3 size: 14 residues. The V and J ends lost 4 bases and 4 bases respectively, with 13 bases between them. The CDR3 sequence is CASSQQGVPDTQYF. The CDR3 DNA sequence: TGCGCCAGCAGCCAACAAGGAGTGCCAGATACGCAGTATTTT.

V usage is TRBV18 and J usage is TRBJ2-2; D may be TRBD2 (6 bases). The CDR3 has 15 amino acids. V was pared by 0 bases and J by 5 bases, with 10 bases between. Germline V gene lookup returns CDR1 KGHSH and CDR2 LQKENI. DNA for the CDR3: TGTGCCAGCTCACCACCGGGGGGTTCAACCGGGGAGCTGTTTTTT. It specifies CASSPPGGSTGELFF.

The CDR3 region is CSDLAETDTQYF. The CDR3 DNA reads TGCAGCGACCTAGCGGAGACAGATACGCAGTATTTT. The chain uses TRBV29-1 and TRBJ2-3; TRBD2 agrees at 7 bases. Trimming cost V 7 bases and J 3 bases; bases outside gene matches: 4. Germline V lookup: CDR1 SQVTM, CDR2 ANQGSEA. The CDR3 contains 12 residues.

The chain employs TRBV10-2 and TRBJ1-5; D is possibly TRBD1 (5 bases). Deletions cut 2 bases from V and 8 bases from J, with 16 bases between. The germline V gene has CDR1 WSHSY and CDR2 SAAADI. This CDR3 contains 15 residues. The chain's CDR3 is CASSEGGGMAKPQHF. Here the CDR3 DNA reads TGCGCCAGCAGTGAGGGGGGAGGGATGGCGAAGCCCCAGCATTTT.

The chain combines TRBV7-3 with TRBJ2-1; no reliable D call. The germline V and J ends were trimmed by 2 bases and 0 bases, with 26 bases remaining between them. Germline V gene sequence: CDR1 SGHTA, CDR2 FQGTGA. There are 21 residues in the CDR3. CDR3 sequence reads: CASSLLSLGRRTLGSYNEQFF. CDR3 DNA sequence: TGTGCCAGCAGCTTATTATCCCTGGGCAGGCGCACTTTGGGCTCCTACAATGAGCAGTTCTTC.

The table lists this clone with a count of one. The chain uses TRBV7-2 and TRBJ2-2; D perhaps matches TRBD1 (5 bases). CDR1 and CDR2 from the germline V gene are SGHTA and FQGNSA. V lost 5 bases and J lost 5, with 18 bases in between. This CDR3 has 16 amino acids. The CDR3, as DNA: TGTGCCAGCAGCACCCCGGCCCAGGGATGGACCGGGGAGCTGTTTTTT. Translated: CASSTPAQGWTGELFF.

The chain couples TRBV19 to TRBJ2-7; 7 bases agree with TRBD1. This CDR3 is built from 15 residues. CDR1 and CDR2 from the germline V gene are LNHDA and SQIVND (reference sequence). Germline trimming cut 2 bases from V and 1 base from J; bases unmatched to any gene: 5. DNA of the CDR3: TGTGCCAGTAGTATACGGACAGGCAATTCCTACGAGCAGTACTTC. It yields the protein CASSIRTGNSYEQYF.

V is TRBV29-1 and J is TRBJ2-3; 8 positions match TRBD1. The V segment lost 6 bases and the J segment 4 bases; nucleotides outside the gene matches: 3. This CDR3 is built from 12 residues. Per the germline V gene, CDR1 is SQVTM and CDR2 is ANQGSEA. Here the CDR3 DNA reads TGCAGCGTAGGACAGGGCCCAGATACGCAGTATTTT. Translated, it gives CSVGQGPDTQYF.

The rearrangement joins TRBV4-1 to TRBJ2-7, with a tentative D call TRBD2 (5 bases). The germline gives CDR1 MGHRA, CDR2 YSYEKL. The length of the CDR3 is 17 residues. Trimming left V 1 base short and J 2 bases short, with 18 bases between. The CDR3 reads CASSQVKDHSGTYEQYF. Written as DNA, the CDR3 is TGCGCCAGCAGCCAAGTCAAGGACCACAGCGGTACCTACGAGCAGTACTTC.

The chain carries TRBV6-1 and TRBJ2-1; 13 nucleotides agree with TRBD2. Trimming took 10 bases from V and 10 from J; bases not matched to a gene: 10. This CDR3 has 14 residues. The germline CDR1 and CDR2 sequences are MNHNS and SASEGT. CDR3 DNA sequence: TGTGCCACCAAAGGACTAGCGGGAGCAGGGGAGCAGTTCTTC. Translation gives CATKGLAGAGEQFF.

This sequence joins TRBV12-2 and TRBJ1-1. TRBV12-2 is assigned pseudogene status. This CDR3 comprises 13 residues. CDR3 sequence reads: CASRLARNTEAFF. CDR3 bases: TGTGCAAGTCGCTTAGCCCGGAACACTGAAGCTTTCTTT.

Here the CDR3 DNA reads TGTGCCATCAGTGAGTCAATCCGGGGGTATGGCTACACCTTC. It codes for CAISESIRGYGYTF. This sequence joins TRBV10-3 and TRBJ1-2; D might be TRBD1 (5 bases). V was trimmed by 0 bases and J by 5 bases, leaving 10 bases between them. This CDR3 has 14 amino acids. Germline lookup yields CDR1 ENHRY and CDR2 SYGVKD.

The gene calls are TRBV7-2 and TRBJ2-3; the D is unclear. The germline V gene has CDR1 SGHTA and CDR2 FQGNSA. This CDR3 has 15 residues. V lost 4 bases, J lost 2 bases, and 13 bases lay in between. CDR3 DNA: TGTGCCAGCAGCTCAACGAGTCTGAACACAGATACGCAGTATTTT. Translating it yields CASSSTSLNTDTQYF.

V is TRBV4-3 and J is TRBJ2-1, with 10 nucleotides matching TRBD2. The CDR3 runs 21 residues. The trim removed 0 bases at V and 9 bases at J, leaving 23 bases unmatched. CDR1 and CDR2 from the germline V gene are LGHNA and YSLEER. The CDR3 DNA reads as TGCGCCAGCAGCCAAGAAGGAGTATGGGCTAGCGGGGGAGCTGGAATGGGTGAGCAGTTCTTC. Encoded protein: CASSQEGVWASGGAGMGEQFF.

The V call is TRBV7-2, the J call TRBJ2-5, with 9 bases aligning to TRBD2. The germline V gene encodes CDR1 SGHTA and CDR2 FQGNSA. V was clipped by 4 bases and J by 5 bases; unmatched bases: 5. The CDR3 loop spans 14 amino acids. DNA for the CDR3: TGTGCCAGCAGCTCTATAGCGGGGGTGGAGACCCAGTACTTC. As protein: CASSSIAGVETQYF. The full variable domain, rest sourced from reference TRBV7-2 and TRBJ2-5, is GAGVSQSPSNKVTEKGKDVELRCDPISGHTALYWYRQSLGQGLEFLIYFQGNSAPDKSGLPSDRFSAERTGGSVSTLTIQRTQQEDSAVYLCASSSIAGVETQYFGPGTRLLVL.

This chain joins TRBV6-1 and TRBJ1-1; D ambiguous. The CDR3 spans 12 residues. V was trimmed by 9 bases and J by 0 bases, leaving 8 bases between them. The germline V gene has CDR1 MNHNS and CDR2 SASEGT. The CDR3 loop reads CASLTMNTEAFF. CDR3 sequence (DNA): TGTGCCAGTTTGACAATGAACACTGAAGCTTTCTTT.

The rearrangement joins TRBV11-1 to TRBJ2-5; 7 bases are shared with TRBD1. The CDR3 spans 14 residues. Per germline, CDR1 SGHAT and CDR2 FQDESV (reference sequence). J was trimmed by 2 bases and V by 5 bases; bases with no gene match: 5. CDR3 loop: CASSQGGPQETQYF. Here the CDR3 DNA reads TGTGCCAGCAGCCAAGGGGGCCCGCAAGAGACCCAGTACTTC.

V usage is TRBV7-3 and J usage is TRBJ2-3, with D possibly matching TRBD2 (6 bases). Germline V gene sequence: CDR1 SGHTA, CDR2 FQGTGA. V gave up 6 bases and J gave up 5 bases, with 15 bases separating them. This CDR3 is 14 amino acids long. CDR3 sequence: CASSRHGGGDTQYF. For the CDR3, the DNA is TGTGCCAGCAGTCGACACGGGGGAGGAGATACGCAGTATTTT.